This T cell receptor (beta chain) originates from a study of T cell responses to AZD1222 COVID-19 vaccine. The V end lost 6 bases, the J end lost 8 bases, and 16 bases lay between the germline ends. This CDR3 is 13 amino acids long. Produced via immunoSEQ multiplex PCR; TCRdb's table is partial and in-frame only. The sample has about 100,000 clones; roughly 91% are singletons. The source is an adult in good health. The gene calls are TRBV12-3 or TRBV12-4 and TRBJ1-2; D may be TRBD1 (5 bases). Specimen: peripheral blood, collected on day 0 of AZD1222 vaccination. The CDR3 loop is CASSPQERVGYTF. The CDR3 nucleotides are TGTGCCAGCAGCCCACAGGAACGGGTCGGCTACACCTTC.